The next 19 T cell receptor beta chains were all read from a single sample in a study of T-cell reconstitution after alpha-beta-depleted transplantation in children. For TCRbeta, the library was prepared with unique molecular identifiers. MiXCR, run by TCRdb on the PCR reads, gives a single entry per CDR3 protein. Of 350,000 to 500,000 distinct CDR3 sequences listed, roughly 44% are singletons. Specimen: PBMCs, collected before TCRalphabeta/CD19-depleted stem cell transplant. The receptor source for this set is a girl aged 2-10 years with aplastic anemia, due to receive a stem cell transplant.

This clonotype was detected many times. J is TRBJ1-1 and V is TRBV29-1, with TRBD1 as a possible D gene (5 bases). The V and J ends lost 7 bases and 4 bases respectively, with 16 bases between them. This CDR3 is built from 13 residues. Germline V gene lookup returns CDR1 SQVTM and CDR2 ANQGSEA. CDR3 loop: CSGGPGSRTEAFF. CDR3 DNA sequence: TGCAGCGGGGGACCGGGATCACGCACTGAAGCTTTCTTT.

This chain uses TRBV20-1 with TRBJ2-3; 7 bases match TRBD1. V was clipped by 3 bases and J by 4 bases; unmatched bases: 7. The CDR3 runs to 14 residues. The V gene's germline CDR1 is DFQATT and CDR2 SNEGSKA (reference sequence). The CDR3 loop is CSASPRQGADTQYF. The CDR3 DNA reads TGCAGTGCTAGTCCTAGACAGGGCGCAGATACGCAGTATTTT.

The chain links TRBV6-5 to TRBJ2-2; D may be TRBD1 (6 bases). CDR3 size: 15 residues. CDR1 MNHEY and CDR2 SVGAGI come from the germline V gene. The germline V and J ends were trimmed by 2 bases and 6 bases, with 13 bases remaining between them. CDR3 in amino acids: CASSYRGFNAGELFF. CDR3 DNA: TGTGCCAGCAGTTACAGGGGGTTTAATGCCGGGGAGCTGTTTTTT.

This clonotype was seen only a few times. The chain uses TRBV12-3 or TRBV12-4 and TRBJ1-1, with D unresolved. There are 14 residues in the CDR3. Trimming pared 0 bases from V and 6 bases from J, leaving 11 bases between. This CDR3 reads CASSLARGFAEAFF. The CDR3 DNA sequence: TGTGCCAGCAGTTTAGCGCGGGGATTCGCTGAAGCTTTCTTT.

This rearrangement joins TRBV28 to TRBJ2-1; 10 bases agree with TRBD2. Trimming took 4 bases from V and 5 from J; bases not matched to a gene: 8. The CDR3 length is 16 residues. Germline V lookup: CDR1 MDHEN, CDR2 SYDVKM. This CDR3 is CASSSALAGADNEQFF. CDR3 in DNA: TGTGCCAGCAGTTCCGCTCTAGCGGGAGCTGACAATGAGCAGTTCTTC.

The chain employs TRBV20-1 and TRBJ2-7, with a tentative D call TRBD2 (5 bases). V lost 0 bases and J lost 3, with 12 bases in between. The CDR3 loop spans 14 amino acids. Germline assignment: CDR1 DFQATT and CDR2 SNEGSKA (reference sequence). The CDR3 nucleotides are TGCAGTGCTAGAGATCCTACTAGATTCTACGAGCAGTACTTC. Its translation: CSARDPTRFYEQYF.

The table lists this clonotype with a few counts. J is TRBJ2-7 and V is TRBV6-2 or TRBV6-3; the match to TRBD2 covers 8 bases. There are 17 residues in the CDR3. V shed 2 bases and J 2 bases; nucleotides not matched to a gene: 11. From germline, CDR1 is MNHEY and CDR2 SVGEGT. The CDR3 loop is CASSYPSRIGGAYEQYF. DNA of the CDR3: TGTGCCAGCAGTTACCCCTCGAGGATCGGGGGGGCCTACGAGCAGTACTTC.

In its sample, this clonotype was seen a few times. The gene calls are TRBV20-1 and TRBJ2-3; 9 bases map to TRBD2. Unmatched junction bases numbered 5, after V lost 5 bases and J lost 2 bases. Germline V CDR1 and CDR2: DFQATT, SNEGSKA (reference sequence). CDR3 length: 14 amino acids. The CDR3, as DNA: TGCAGTGCTTATGGCGGGAGGGCCACAGATACGCAGTATTTT. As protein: CSAYGGRATDTQYF.

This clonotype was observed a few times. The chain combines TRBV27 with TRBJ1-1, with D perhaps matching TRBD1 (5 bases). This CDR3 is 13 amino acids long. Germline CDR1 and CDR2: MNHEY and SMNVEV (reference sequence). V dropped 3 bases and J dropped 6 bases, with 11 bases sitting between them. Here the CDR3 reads CASSLSGYPEAFF. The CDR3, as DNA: TGTGCCAGCAGTTTGTCAGGGTACCCTGAAGCTTTCTTT.

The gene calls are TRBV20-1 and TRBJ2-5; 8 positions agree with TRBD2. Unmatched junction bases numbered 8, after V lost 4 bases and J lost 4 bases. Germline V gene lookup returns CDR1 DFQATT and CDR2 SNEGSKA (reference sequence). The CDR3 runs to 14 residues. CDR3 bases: TGCAGTGCTAACGGGGGGGCCCCTGGAGAGACCCAGTACTTC. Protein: CSANGGAPGETQYF.

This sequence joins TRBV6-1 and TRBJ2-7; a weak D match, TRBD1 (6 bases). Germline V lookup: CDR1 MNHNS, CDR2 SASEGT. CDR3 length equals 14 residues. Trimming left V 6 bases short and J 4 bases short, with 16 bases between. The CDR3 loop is CASSRRRGRYEQYF. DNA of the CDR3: TGTGCCAGCAGCCGACGCAGGGGTCGTTACGAGCAGTACTTC.

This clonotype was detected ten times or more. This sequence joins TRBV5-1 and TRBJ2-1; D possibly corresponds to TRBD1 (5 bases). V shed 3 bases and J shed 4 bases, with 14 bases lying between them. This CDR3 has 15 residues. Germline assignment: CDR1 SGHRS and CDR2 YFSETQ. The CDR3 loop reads CASSSHSTAYNEQFF. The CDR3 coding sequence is TGCGCCAGCAGCTCGCACTCGACAGCTTACAATGAGCAGTTCTTC.

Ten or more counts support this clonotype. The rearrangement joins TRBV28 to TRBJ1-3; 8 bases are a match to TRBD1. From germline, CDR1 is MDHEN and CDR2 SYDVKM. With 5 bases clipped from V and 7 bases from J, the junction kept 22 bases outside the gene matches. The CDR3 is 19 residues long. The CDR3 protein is CASSPGVQRTGSIGNTIYF. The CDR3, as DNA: TGTGCCAGCAGTCCGGGGGTACAAAGGACAGGGTCGATCGGGAACACCATATATTTT.

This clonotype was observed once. For the CDR3, the DNA is TGTGCCAGCAGCCAACAAGGGGCTAGCGGGAGTTCCGAGCAGTACTTC. Its translation: CASSQQGASGSSEQYF. V gene TRBV9 combines with J gene TRBJ2-7, with 10 nucleotides matching TRBD2. Germline V gene lookup returns CDR1 SGDLS and CDR2 YYNGEE. This CDR3 has 16 residues. The V segment lost 4 bases and the J segment 6 bases; nucleotides outside the gene matches: 13.

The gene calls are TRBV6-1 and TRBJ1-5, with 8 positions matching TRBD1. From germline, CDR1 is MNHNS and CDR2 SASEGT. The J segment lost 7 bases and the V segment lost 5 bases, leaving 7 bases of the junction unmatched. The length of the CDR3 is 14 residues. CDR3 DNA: TGTGCCAGCAGTCGGACAGGGCTTGGACAGCCCCAGCATTTT. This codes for CASSRTGLGQPQHF.

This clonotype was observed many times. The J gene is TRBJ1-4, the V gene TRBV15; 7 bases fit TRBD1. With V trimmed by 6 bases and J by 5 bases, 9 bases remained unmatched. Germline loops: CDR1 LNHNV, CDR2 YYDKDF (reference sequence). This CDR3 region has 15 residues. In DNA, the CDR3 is TGTGCCACCAGATTTACCGGGACAGAGAATGAAAAACTGTTTTTT. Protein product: CATRFTGTENEKLFF.

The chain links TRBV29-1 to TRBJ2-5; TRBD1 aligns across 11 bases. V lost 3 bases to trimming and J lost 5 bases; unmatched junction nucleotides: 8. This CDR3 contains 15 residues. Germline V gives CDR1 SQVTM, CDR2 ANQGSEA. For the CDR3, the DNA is TGCAGCGTTGAGAACTGGGACAGGGGGGGCGAGACCCAGTACTTC. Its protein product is CSVENWDRGGETQYF.

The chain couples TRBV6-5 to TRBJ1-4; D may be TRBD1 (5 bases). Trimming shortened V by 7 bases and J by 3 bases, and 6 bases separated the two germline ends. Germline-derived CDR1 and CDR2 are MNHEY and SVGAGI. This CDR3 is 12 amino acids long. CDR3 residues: CASKGANEKLFF. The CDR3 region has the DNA TGTGCCAGCAAAGGGGCTAATGAAAAACTGTTTTTT.

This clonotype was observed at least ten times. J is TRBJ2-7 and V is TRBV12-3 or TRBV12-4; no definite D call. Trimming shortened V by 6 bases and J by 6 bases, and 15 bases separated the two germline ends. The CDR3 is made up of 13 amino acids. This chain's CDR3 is CASSPVPPGEQYF. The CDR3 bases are TGTGCCAGCAGCCCGGTCCCCCCGGGCGAGCAGTACTTC.